This T cell receptor beta chain was captured by sequencing in a study of early T cells in non-severe SARS-CoV-2 infection. Overall study results and limits: VDJdb matches were skewed toward anti-spike CD8 T cell responses.

This clonotype was seen at least ten times. The antigen is not known. Using its own MiXCR run on the 5' RACE reads, TCRdb lists one record per CDR3 protein. The sample contains 75,000 to 100,000 distinct CDR3 sequences, 15% to 20% of which appear only once. The CDR3 contains 17 residues. J gave up 1 base and V 4 bases, and 5 bases lay outside the gene matches. The germline gives CDR1 SGHNT, CDR2 YYREEE (reference sequence). The specimen sequenced was whole blood. This clonotype was sampled from an adult who was a healthcare worker with PCR-confirmed SARS-CoV-2 infection or an uninfected control (not recorded which). The chain employs TRBV5-4 and TRBJ2-1, with TRBD2 matching 13 bases. In nucleotides, the CDR3 is TGTGCCAGCAGCACCCGGACTAGCGGGAGATCCTACAATGAGCAGTTCTTC. Amino acid sequence: CASSTRTSGRSYNEQFF. The complete variable domain, with remaining parts taken from reference TRBV5-4 and TRBJ2-1, reads ETGVTQSPTHLIKTRGQQVTLRCSSQSGHNTVSWYQQALGQGPQFIFQYYREEENGRGNFPPRFSGLQFPNYSSELNVNALELDDSALYLCASSTRTSGRSYNEQFFGPGTRLTVL.